The present entry profiles one TCR beta chain with its context. What it binds is unknown. This specimen comes from a study of T cell responses to AZD1222 COVID-19 vaccine. Findings and limits, study-wide: It should be noted that donors were predominantly white British and more often female, and clonal diversity was possibly underestimated. Scientists sampled the repertoires only once the peak T cell response had passed. Following two doses of AZD1222, Spike-specific TCR breadth and depth rose.

Assay: immunoSEQ multiplex PCR; the TCRdb copy retains only in-frame clones and omits some. Altogether about 100,000 clones are present, 88% being singletons, with the ten largest covering roughly 2%. The receptor's source is an adult in good health. This sample comprised peripheral blood, obtained on day 0 of AZD1222 vaccination.

CDR3 nucleotide sequence: TGTGCCAGCAGTCGCAGGGCGTCACCCCTCCACTTT. It codes for CASSRRASPLHF. This chain joins TRBV6-2 or TRBV6-3 and TRBJ1-6, with TRBD1 as a possible D gene (5 bases). The CDR3 totals 12 residues. V was pared by 5 bases and J by 10 bases, with 9 bases between. CDR1 is MNHEY and CDR2 is SVGEGT in the germline V gene.